A single sample is the source of the 12 T cell receptor beta chains below, sequenced in a study of beta chain features in type 1 diabetes. What was sequenced were expressed TCRB transcripts, since all of the isolated RNA had been reverse transcribed. Assay: immunoSEQ multiplex PCR; the TCRdb copy retains only in-frame clones and omits some. The data contain hundreds of thousands of clones, around an eighth of them seen just once; the ten biggest clones take up approximately 0.015%. Material: naive CD4+ T cells from blood. Receptors originate from a man in his late teens or twenties in good health.

V is TRBV5-1 and J is TRBJ1-4; no clear D gene. V gave up 1 base and J gave up 7 bases, with 14 bases separating them. CDR1 and CDR2 (germline): SGHRS, YFSETQ. The CDR3 runs to 15 residues. CDR3 loop: CASSLSPRRGEKLFF. For the CDR3, the DNA is TGCGCCAGCAGCTTGTCCCCCCGGCGCGGTGAAAAACTGTTTTTT.

This clone was detected only a few times. V usage is TRBV30 and J usage is TRBJ2-1, with a weak D call TRBD2 (6 bases). CDR3 size: 14 residues. Germline V lookup: CDR1 GTSNPN, CDR2 SVGIG (reference sequence). The germline V and J ends were trimmed by 8 bases and 0 bases, with 14 bases remaining between them. The CDR3 spells CAADWGVSYNEQFF. The CDR3 coding sequence is TGTGCCGCTGATTGGGGGGTCTCCTACAATGAGCAGTTCTTC.

The rearrangement joins TRBV19 to TRBJ2-2; maybe TRBD1 (5 bases). V was trimmed by 5 bases and J by 0 bases, leaving 16 bases between them. This CDR3 has 17 amino acids. CDR1 LNHDA and CDR2 SQIVND come from the germline V gene (reference sequence). The DNA for the CDR3 is TGTGCCAGTAGTCGCCAGGGAAACACCCCGAACACCGGGGAGCTGTTTTTT. Its translation is CASSRQGNTPNTGELFF.

This clone was seen a few times. The CDR3 DNA reads TGCGCCAGCAGCTTGGAGGGGGCTGAAAATCAGCCCCAGCATTTT. Protein sequence: CASSLEGAENQPQHF. The V call is TRBV5-1, the J call TRBJ1-5, with 7 positions matching TRBD1. Germline V gene sequence: CDR1 SGHRS, CDR2 YFSETQ. The CDR3 totals 15 residues. After removal of 0 bases from V and 4 bases from J, the junction contained 4 bases not matched to a gene. Drawing the rest from reference TRBV5-1 and TRBJ1-5, the complete variable domain is KAGVTQTPRYLIKTRGQQVTLSCSPISGHRSVSWYQQTPGQGLQFLFEYFSETQRNKGNFPGRFSGRQFSNSRSEMNVSTLELGDSALYLCASSLEGAENQPQHFGDGTRLSIL.

The chain joins TRBV5-6 to TRBJ2-3; TRBD2 matches at 9 bases. The CDR3 covers 14 residues. In germline, CDR1 is SGHDT, CDR2 YYEEEE. Germline trimming cut 6 bases from V and 6 bases from J; bases unmatched to any gene: 8. CDR3 amino acids: CASTASGAEDTQYF. As DNA, the CDR3 is TGTGCCAGCACGGCTAGCGGGGCGGAGGATACGCAGTATTTT.

The chain couples TRBV19 to TRBJ2-4, with 8 nucleotides matching TRBD2. The CDR3 is made up of 14 amino acids. V was pared by 4 bases and J by 6 bases, with 5 bases of the junction left unmatched. CDR1 and CDR2 (germline): LNHDA, SQIVND (reference sequence). The CDR3 sequence is CASSTPGGGNIQYF. In DNA, the CDR3 is TGTGCCAGTAGTACCCCGGGGGGGGGAAACATTCAGTACTTC.

The J gene is TRBJ2-5, the V gene TRBV5-1; maybe TRBD2 (6 bases). Germline CDR1 and CDR2: SGHRS and YFSETQ. This CDR3 region has 14 residues. The V end was cut by 0 bases, the J end by 5 bases, with 11 bases between. The CDR3, as DNA: TGCGCCAGCAGCTTGGCCGGGAGTGGGGAGACCCAGTACTTC. Its translation is CASSLAGSGETQYF. Full variable domain (missing parts from reference TRBV5-1 and TRBJ2-5): KAGVTQTPRYLIKTRGQQVTLSCSPISGHRSVSWYQQTPGQGLQFLFEYFSETQRNKGNFPGRFSGRQFSNSRSEMNVSTLELGDSALYLCASSLAGSGETQYFGPGTRLLVL.

This rearrangement joins TRBV4-1 to TRBJ2-7, with 10 positions matching TRBD1. Trimming took 5 bases from V and 3 from J; bases not matched to a gene: 1. Looked up from germline, CDR1 is MGHRA and CDR2 is YSYEKL. CDR3 length equals 13 residues. CDR3 sequence reads: CASSGDRGYEQYF. The CDR3 DNA reads TGCGCCAGCAGCGGGGACAGGGGCTACGAGCAGTACTTC.

This clone was observed a single time. The chain employs TRBV6-5 and TRBJ2-7, with D perhaps matching TRBD1 (6 bases). Germline CDR1 and CDR2: MNHEY and SVGAGI. This CDR3 has 14 amino acids. V dropped 2 bases and J dropped 3 bases, with 11 bases sitting between them. The CDR3 nucleotides are TGTGCCAGCAGTTACGGGGGCGCCGACTACGAGCAGTACTTC. It specifies CASSYGGADYEQYF.

This clone has a handful of counts. The chain carries TRBV5-6 and TRBJ2-5, with D perhaps TRBD2 (6 bases). Germline V lookup: CDR1 SGHDT, CDR2 YYEEEE. This CDR3 spans 14 amino acids. Trimming stripped 2 bases from V and 1 base from J, with 9 bases between. As DNA, the CDR3 is TGTGCCAGCAGCTTAAGGGGAGGCCAAGAGACCCAGTACTTC. Translation: CASSLRGGQETQYF.

This clone was detected ten times or more. This rearrangement joins TRBV30 to TRBJ2-7; TRBD2 aligns across 11 bases. Germline V lookup: CDR1 GTSNPN, CDR2 SVGIG (reference sequence). With 2 bases clipped from V and 0 bases from J, the junction kept 9 bases outside the gene matches. This CDR3 has 17 amino acids. CDR3 region: CAWSPKPLAGDSYEQYF. CDR3 DNA sequence: TGTGCCTGGAGTCCCAAACCACTAGCGGGGGACTCCTACGAGCAGTACTTC.

The table lists this clone with a few counts. The chain couples TRBV7-2 to TRBJ2-7, with 8 bases aligning to TRBD2. The CDR3 has 16 residues. The germline gives CDR1 SGHTA, CDR2 FQGNSA. The junction had 12 bases not matched to a gene; V was cut back by 4 bases and J by 4 bases. DNA of the CDR3: TGTGCCAGCAGCTCCTACCCACAAGCGGGGGCGTACGAGCAGTACTTC. Protein sequence: CASSSYPQAGAYEQYF. Complete variable domain (other parts from reference TRBV7-2 and TRBJ2-7): GAGVSQSPSNKVTEKGKDVELRCDPISGHTALYWYRQSLGQGLEFLIYFQGNSAPDKSGLPSDRFSAERTGGSVSTLTIQRTQQEDSAVYLCASSSYPQAGAYEQYFGPGTRLTVT.